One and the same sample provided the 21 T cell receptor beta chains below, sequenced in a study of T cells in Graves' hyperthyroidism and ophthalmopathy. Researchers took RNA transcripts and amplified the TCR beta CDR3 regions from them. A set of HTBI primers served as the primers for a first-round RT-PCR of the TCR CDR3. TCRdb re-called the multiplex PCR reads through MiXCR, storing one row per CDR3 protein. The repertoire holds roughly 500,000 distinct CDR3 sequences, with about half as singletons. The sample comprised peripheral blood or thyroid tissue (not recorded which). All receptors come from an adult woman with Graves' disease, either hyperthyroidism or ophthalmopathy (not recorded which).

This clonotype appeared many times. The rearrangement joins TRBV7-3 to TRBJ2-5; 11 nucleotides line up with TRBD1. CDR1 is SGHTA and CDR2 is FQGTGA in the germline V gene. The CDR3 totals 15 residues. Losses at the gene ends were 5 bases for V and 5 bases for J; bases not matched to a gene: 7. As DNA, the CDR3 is TGTGCCAGCAGCCAAACCGGGACAGGGGGGGAGACCCAGTACTTC. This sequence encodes CASSQTGTGGETQYF.

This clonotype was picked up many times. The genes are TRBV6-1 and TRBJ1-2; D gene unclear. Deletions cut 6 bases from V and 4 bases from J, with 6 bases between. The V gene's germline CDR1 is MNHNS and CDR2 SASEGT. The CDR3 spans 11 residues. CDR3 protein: CASRDGYGYTF. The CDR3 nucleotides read TGTGCCAGCAGGGACGGCTATGGCTACACCTTC.

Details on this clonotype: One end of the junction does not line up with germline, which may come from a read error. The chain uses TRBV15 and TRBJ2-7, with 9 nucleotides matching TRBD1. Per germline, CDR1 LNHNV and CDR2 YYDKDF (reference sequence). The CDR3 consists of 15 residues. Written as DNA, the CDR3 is TGTGCCACCTGCAGCGTTGGACAGGGGACCTACGAGCAGTACTTC. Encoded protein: CATCSVGQGTYEQYF.

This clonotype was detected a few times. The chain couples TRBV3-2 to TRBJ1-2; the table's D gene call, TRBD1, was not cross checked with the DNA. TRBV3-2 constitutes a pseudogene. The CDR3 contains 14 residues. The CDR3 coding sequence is TGTGCCAGCAGCCAAACCTGGGACAGCTATGGCTACACCTTC. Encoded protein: CASSQTWDSYGYTF.

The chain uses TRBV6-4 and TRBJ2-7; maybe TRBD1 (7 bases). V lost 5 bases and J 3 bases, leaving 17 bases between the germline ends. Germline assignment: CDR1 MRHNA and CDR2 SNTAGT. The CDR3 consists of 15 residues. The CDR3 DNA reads TGTGCCAGCAGTTCAGGGGGGACTCTCAACTACGAGCAGTACTTC. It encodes CASSSGGTLNYEQYF.

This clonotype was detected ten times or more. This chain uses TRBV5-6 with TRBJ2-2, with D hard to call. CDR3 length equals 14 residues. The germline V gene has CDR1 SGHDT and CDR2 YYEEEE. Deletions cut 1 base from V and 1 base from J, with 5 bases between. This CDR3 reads CASSLLWNTGELFF. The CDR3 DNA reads TGTGCCAGCAGCTTGTTGTGGAACACCGGGGAGCTGTTTTTT.

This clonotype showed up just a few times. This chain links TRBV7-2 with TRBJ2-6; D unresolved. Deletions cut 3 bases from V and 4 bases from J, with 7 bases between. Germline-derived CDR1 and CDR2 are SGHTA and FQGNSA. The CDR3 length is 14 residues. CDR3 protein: CASSLVGGANVLTF. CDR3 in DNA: TGTGCCAGCAGCTTGGTGGGGGGGGCCAACGTCCTGACTTTC. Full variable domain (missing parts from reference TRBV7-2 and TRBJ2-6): GAGVSQSPSNKVTEKGKDVELRCDPISGHTALYWYRQSLGQGLEFLIYFQGNSAPDKSGLPSDRFSAERTGGSVSTLTIQRTQQEDSAVYLCASSLVGGANVLTFGAGSRLTVL.

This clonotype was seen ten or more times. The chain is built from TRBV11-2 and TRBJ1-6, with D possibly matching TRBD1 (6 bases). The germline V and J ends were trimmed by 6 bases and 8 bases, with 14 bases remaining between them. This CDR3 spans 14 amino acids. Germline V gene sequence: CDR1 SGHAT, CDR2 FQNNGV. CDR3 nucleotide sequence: TGTGCCAGCAGATACCGGGACACCTATTCACCCCTCCACTTT. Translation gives CASRYRDTYSPLHF.

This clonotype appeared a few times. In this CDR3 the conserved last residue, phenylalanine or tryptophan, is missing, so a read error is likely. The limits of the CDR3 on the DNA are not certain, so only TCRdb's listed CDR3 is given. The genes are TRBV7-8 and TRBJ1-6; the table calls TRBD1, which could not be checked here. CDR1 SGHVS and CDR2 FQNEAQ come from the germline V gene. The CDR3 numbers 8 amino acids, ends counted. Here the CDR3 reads CASSFGHG.

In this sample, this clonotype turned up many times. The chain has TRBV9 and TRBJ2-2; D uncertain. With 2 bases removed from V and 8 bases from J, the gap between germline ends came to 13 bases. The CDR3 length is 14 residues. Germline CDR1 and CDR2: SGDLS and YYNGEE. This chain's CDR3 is CASSVRTVGGELFF. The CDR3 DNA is TGTGCCAGCAGCGTTCGGACGGTCGGTGGGGAGCTGTTTTTT.

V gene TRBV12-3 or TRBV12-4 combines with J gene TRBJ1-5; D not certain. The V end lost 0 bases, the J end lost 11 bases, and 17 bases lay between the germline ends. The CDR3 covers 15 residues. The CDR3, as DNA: TGTGCCAGCAGTTTAGCGTTCGGTAGGCAAGAGACCCAGCATTTT. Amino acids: CASSLAFGRQETQHF.

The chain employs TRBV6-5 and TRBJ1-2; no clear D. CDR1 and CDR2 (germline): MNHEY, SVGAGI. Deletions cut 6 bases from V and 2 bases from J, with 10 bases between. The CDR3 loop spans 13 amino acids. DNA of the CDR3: TGTGCCAGCAGCCACGGCTTAAACTATGGCTACACCTTC. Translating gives CASSHGLNYGYTF.

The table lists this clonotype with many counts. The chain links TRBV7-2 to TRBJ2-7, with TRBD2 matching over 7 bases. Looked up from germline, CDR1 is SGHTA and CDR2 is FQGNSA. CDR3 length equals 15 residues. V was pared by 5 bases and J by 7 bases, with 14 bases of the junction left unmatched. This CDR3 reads CASSPYARGAGEQYF. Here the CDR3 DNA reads TGTGCCAGCAGCCCGTACGCCCGAGGAGCGGGGGAGCAGTACTTC.

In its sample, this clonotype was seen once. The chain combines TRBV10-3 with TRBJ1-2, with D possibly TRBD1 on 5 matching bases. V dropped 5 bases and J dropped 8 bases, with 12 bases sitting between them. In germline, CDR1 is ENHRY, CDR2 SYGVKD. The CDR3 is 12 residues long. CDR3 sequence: CAISLGGSGYTF. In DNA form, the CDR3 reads TGTGCCATCAGTCTGGGGGGAAGCGGCTACACCTTC.

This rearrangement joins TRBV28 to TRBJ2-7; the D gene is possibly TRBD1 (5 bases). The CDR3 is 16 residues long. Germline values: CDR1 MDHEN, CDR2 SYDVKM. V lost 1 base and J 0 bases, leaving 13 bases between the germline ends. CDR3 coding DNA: TGTGCCAGCAGTTTATATGGGGCGCCGACCTCCTACGAGCAGTACTTC. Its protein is CASSLYGAPTSYEQYF. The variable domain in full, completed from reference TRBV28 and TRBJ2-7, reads DVKVTQSSRYLVKRTGEKVFLECVQDMDHENMFWYRQDPGLGLRLIYFSYDVKMKEKGDIPEGYSVSREKKERFSLILESASTNQTSMYLCASSLYGAPTSYEQYFGPGTRLTVT.

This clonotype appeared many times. The CDR3 DNA sequence: TGTGCCAGCAGCGCACACCGCCCGGGACAGGGGAACACTGAAGCTTTCTTT. It yields the protein CASSAHRPGQGNTEAFF. This chain uses TRBV9 with TRBJ1-1; 9 bases align to TRBD1. The CDR3 totals 17 residues. The V gene's germline CDR1 is SGDLS and CDR2 YYNGEE. V lost 3 bases to trimming and J lost 1 base; unmatched junction nucleotides: 10.

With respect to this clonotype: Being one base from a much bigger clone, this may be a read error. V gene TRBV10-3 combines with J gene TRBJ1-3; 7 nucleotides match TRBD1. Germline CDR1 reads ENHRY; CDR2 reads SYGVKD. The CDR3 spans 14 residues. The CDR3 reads CAIRSDRRGNTVYF. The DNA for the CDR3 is TGTGCCATCAGGTCGGACAGGAGAGGAAACACCGTATATTTT.

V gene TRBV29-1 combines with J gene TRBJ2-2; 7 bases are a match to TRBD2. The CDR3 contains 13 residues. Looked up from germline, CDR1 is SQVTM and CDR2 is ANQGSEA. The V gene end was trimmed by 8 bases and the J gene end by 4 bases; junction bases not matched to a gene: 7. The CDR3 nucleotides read TGCAGCTTGGGGGGGGGACGCACCGGGGAGCTGTTTTTT. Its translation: CSLGGGRTGELFF.

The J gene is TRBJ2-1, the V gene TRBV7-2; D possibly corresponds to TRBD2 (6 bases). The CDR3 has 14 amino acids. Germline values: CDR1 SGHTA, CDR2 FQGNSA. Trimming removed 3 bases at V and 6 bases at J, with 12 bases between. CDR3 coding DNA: TGTGCCAGCAGCTTGACGGGGGATCGCAATGAGCAGTTCTTC. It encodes CASSLTGDRNEQFF.

The CDR3 loop reads CASSLTGDGNQQYF. In DNA form, the CDR3 reads TGTGCCAGCAGCTTGACAGGGGATGGGAACCAGCAGTACTTC. V is TRBV5-4 and J is TRBJ2-7, with 7 bases matching TRBD1. V shed 1 base, J shed 8 bases, and the junction held 9 bases outside the gene matches. Germline V lookup: CDR1 SGHNT, CDR2 YYREEE (reference sequence). The CDR3 runs to 14 residues.

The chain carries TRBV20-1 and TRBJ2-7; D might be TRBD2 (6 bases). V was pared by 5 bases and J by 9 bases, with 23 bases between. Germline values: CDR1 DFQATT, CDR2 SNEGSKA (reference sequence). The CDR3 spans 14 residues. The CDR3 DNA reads TGCAGTGCTCCGATCCGCGGGGTCCCAGTGGGGCAGTACTTC. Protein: CSAPIRGVPVGQYF.